This T cell receptor (beta chain) was documented in a study of blood T cell repertoires in COVID-19. Study-level information: The United States, Italy and Spain were the sources of the acute and convalescent COVID-19 samples. From T cells, B-cell-depleted T cells, or PBMCs came the material, which was cDNA or gDNA.

TCRdb keeps only in-frame clones here, not all; method: immunoSEQ multiplex PCR. Here the sample spans around 150,000 clones, 85% to 90% being singletons. Trimming took 5 bases from V and 6 from J; bases not matched to a gene: 8. CDR3 size: 15 residues. CDR1 is MDHEN, CDR2 SYDVKM, per germline. This TCR was recovered from a man between 18 and 35 years old with acute or convalescent COVID-19. The chain recombines TRBV28 with TRBJ2-4, with 9 bases matching TRBD1. Material: peripheral blood. Here the CDR3 reads CASSSRDRVGNIQYF. CDR3 nucleotides: TGTGCCAGCAGTAGCCGGGACAGGGTAGGAAACATTCAGTACTTC.